The entry that follows covers one T cell receptor beta chain sequence. The antigen remains unidentified. This CDR3 region has 17 residues. Looked up from germline, CDR1 is KGHSH and CDR2 is LQKENI. Germline trimming cut 2 bases from V and 0 bases from J; bases unmatched to any gene: 9. The source of the sample is a study of cytomegalovirus exposure and HLA in healthy donors. Overall study results and limits: Most sequenced TCRs were rare (though some public TCRs occurred in many donors). Roughly uniform depth of sequencing across donors was assumed in presence/absence analyses.

13 Jbeta primers and 60 Vbeta primers were used for the PCR. Profiling relied on immunoSEQ multiplex PCR, and the TCRdb table lists in-frame clones only, not all of them. The profile shows some 98,000 clones, 80% to 85% of them singletons. The sequence was collected from a man in his forties in good health and CMV-seronegative. The sequencing input was PBMCs. The rearrangement uses TRBV18 and TRBJ2-7; 8 bases match TRBD1. CDR3 in amino acids: CASSPRTGTGVSYEQYF. DNA for the CDR3: TGTGCCAGCTCACCAAGAACCGGGACAGGCGTCTCCTACGAGCAGTACTTC. Filled out from reference TRBV18 and TRBJ2-7, the complete variable domain reads NAGVMQNPRHLVRRRGQEARLRCSPMKGHSHVYWYRQLPEEGLKFMVYLQKENIIDESGMPKERFSAEFPKEGPSILRIQQVVRGDSAAYFCASSPRTGTGVSYEQYFGPGTRLTVT.